This is a list of T cell receptor beta chains from one sample in a study of T cells after yellow fever vaccination. MiXCR, applied by TCRdb to the 5' RACE reads, yields one record per CDR3 protein. The sample includes hundreds of thousands of distinct CDR3 sequences, 9.5% to 15% of them seen just once. Source: CD4+ T cells sorted from PBMCs, taken 15 days after the yellow fever booster vaccination. The receptors were gathered from a man younger than 30 who received the YFV17D yellow fever vaccine. CDR3s leave out the opening cysteine and the closing phenylalanine or tryptophan.

v_gene	j_gene	CDR3aa
TRBV28	TRBJ1-5	ASSLGGRAQPQH
TRBV6-2/TRBV6-3	TRBJ2-1	ASNRDPYNEQF
TRBV20-1	TRBJ2-4	SARVPGGIDIQY
TRBV12-3/TRBV12-4	TRBJ1-5	ASSVTGGAGQPQH
TRBV11-2	TRBJ2-5	ASSPPRGTQY
TRBV7-2	TRBJ1-2	ASSLVARDNQYGYT
TRBV7-2	TRBJ2-2	ASSFGITGELF
TRBV4-3	TRBJ2-5	ASSARQGRGQETQY
TRBV20-1	TRBJ1-5	SARKGNGLNQPQH
TRBV6-2/TRBV6-3	TRBJ1-1	ASSWTGSRTEAF
TRBV5-1	TRBJ1-4	ASSPEEHGNEKLF
TRBV5-5	TRBJ2-5	ASTVGQIQETQY
TRBV21-1	TRBJ2-1	ASSKDKREYNEQF
TRBV5-6	TRBJ1-1	ASSLWDLGTEAF
TRBV3-1	TRBJ2-1	ASSQRAQQYNEQF
TRBV20-1	TRBJ2-3	SARGTSGGSNTQY
TRBV3-1	TRBJ1-2	ASSLQGGGGYT
TRBV2	TRBJ2-5	ASTQMGTVQETQY
TRBV5-5	TRBJ2-2	ASRPGLGTGELF
TRBV29-1	TRBJ2-5	SVGQQKETQY
TRBV5-1	TRBJ2-3	ASSFDRGSTDTQY
TRBV5-1	TRBJ2-3	ASSLDPGVGPY